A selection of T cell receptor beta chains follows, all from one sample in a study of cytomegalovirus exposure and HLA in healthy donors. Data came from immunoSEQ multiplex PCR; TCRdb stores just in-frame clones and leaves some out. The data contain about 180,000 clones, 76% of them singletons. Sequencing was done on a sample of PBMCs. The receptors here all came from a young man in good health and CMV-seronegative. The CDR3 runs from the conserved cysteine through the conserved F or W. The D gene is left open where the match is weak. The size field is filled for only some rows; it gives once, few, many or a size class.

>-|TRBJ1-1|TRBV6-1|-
TGTGCCAGCACTCGGGGGGACACTGAAGCTTTCTTT
CASTRGDTEAFF
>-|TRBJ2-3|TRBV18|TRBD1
TGTGCCAGCTCACCTCCGGTGGACAGGGATATTGATACGCAGTATTTT
CASSPPVDRDIDTQYF
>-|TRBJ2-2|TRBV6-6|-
TGTGCCAGCACCCCGGCGGGGGCCAACGGGGAGCTGTTTTTT
CASTPAGANGELFF
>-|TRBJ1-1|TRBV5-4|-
TGTGCCAGCAGCCGCTGGAGTTTCATGAACACTGAAGCTTTCTTT
CASSRWSFMNTEAFF
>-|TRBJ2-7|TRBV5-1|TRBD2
TGCGCCAGCAGCCTCGGACTAGCGGGAGAAACCTACGAGCAGTACTTC
CASSLGLAGETYEQYF
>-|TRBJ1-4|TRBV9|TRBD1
TGTGCCAGCAGCGCGGGACAGGGTGCGACTAATGAAAAACTGTTTTTT
CASSAGQGATNEKLFF
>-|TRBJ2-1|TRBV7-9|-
TGTGCCAGCAGCTTAGTTATTCCCGGTGTTCCGCAGTTCTTC
CASSLVIPGVPQFF
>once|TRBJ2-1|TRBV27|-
TGTGCCAGCAGTTCTACAGGGCGGGGGTTCAATGAGCAGTTCTTC
CASSSTGRGFNEQFF
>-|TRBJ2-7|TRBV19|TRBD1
TGTGCCAGTAGTATCTCAGGGGGCGTTGCCTACGAGCAGTACTTC
CASSISGGVAYEQYF
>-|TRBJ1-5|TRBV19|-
TGTGCCACCTCCGCGGAGGGAAGCAATCAGCCCCAGCATTTT
CATSAEGSNQPQHF
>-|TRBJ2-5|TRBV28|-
TGTGCCAGCAGTTTGGGCATGGCGGGCCAAGAGACCCAGTACTTC
CASSLGMAGQETQYF
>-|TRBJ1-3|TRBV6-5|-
TGTGCCAGCAGTCCTAATGGGGGGGCTGGAAACACCATATATTTT
CASSPNGGAGNTIYF
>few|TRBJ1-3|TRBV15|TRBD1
TGTGCCACCAGCAGAGATCGCGGGGGACAGGGGATAAACACCATATATTTT
CATSRDRGGQGINTIYF
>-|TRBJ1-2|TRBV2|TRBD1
TGTGCCAGCGTTGGGGACAGGGGAAACTATGGCTACACCTTC
CASVGDRGNYGYTF
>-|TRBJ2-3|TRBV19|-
TGTGCCAGTAGTAGTAGCGGATCTAGCACAGATACGCAGTATTTT
CASSSSGSSTDTQYF
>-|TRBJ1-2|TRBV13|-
TGTGCCAGCAGCTCGAACTACGATGGCTACACCTTC
CASSSNYDGYTF
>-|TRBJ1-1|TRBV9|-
TGTGCCAGCAGCGGGGAGGCAATGAACACTGAAGCTTTCTTT
CASSGEAMNTEAFF
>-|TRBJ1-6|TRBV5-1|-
TGCGCCAGCAGCTTGGGGGGCTTGGATTCACCCCTCCACTTT
CASSLGGLDSPLHF
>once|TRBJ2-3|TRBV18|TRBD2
TGTGCCAGCTCATGGTCGGGGGTAGCGGGACGCATAGATACGCAGTATTTT
CASSWSGVAGRIDTQYF
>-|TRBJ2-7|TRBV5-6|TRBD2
TGTGCCAGCAGCTACCGGACTAGCGGGAGATCCGGGTACGAGCAGTACTTC
CASSYRTSGRSGYEQYF